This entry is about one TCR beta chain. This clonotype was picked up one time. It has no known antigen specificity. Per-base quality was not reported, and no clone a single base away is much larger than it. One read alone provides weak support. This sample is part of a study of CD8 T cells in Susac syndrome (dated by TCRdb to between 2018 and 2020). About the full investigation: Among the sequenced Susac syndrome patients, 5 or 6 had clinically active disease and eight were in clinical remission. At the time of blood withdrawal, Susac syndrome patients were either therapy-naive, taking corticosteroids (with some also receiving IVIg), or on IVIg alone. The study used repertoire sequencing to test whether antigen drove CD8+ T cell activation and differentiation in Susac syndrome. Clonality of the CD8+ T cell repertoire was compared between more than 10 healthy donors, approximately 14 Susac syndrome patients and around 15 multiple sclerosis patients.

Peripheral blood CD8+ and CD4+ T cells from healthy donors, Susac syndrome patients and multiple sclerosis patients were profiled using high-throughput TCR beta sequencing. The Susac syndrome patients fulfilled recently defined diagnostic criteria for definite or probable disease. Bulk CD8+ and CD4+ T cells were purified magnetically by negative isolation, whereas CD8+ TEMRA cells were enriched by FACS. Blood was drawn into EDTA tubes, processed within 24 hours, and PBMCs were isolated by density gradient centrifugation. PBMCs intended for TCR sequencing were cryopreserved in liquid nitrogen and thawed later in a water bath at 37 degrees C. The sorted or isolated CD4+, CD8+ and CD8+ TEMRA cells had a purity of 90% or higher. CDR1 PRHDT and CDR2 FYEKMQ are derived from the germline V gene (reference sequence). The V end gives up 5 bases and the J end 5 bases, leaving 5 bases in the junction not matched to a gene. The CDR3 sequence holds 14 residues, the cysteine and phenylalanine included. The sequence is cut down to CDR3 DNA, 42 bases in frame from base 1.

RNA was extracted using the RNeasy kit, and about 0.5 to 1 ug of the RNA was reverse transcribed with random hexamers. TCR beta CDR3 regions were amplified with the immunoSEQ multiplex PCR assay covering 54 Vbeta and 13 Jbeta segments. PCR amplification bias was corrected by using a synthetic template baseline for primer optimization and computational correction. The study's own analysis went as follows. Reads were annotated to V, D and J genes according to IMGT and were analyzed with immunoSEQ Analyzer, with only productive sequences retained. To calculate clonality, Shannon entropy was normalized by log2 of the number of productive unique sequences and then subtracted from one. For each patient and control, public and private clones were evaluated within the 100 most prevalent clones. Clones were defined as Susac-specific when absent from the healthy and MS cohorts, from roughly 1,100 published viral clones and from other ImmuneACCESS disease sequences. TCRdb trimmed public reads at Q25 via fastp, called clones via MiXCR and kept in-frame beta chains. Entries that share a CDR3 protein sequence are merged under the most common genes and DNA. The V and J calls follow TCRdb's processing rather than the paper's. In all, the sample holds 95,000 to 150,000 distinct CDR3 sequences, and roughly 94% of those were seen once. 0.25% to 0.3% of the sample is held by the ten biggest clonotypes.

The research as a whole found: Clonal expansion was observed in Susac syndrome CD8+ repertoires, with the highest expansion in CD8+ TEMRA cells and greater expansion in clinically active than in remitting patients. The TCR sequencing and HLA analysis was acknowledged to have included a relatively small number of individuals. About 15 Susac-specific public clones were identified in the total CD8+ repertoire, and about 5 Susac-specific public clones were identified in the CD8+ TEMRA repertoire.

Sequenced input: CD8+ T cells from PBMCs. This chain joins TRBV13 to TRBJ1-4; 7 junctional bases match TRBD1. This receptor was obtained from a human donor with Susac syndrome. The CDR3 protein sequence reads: CASSPGTENEKLFF. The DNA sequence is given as TGTGCCAGCAGCCCGGGGACAGAGAATGAAAAACTGTTTTTT. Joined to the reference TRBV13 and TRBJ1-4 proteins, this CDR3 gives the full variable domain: AAGVIQSPRHLIKEKRETATLKCYPIPRHDTVYWYQQGPGQDPQFLISFYEKMQSDKGSIPDRFSAQQFSDYHSELNMSSLELGDSALYFCASSPGTENEKLFFGSGTQLSVL.